These 3 T cell receptor beta chains were sequenced from one sample in a study of low-dose radiotherapy and immunotherapy resistance in tumors. Both TCRalpha and TCRbeta chains were reverse transcribed with V-gene-specific primers. The PCR that amplified TCRs ran for around 21 cycles, relying on a constant-region primer and a V-primer adapter. TCRdb called the reads again in MiXCR, with one record for every CDR3 protein. Among around 13,000 distinct CDR3 sequences listed, 60% to 80% were seen once. The origin of the receptors is a human donor with advanced metastatic prostate, ovarian, gallbladder or colorectal cancer (not recorded which). This table probably holds off-target reads from a library built for another chain.

This clonotype has a single count. In DNA, the CDR3 is TGTGCCACCAGTGCGGGGGGGGGCACTTACAATGAGCAGTTCTTC. Protein sequence: CATSAGGGTYNEQFF. The chain employs TRBV24-1 and TRBJ2-1, with 8 bases matching TRBD2. The V segment lost 5 bases and the J segment 4 bases; nucleotides outside the gene matches: 6. The CDR3 extends over 15 amino acids. CDR1 and CDR2 from the germline V gene are KGHDR and SFDVKD.

This clonotype appeared a few times. The chain joins TRBV5-1 to TRBJ1-4; 9 nucleotides align to TRBD1. This CDR3 is built from 16 residues. From germline, CDR1 is SGHRS and CDR2 YFSETQ. After removal of 4 bases from V and 8 bases from J, the junction contained 12 bases not matched to a gene. The CDR3 DNA reads TGCGCCAGCAGCGCCGAAACAGGGGGCGCAGGGGAAAAACTGTTTTTT. Translated: CASSAETGGAGEKLFF.

CDR3 in amino acids: CAWTGGGGGEQFF. CDR3 bases: TGTGCCTGGACCGGTGGGGGGGGCGGTGAGCAGTTCTTC. V gene TRBV30 combines with J gene TRBJ2-1; D possibly corresponds to TRBD2 (7 bases). Trimming left V 4 bases short and J 9 bases short, with 16 bases between. CDR1 is GTSNPN and CDR2 is SVGIG in the germline V gene (reference sequence). The CDR3 is 13 residues long.